The 6 T cell receptor beta chains presented below share a single source sample, sequenced in a study of blood T cell repertoires in COVID-19. Some clones are missing from TCRdb's copy, which holds only in-frame ones; the method was immunoSEQ multiplex PCR. The data contain tens of thousands of clones, about 90% of them singletons. Input material: peripheral blood. These receptors came from a man aged 50 to 60 with active COVID-19.

The rearrangement uses TRBV18 and TRBJ2-5, with a weak D call TRBD2 (6 bases). With 3 bases removed from V and 2 bases from J, the gap between germline ends came to 13 bases. Germline-derived CDR1 and CDR2 are KGHSH and LQKENI. The CDR3 runs to 15 residues. CDR3 protein: CASSPVFGGQETQYF. In nucleotides, the CDR3 is TGTGCCAGCTCACCCGTTTTTGGGGGGCAAGAGACCCAGTACTTC.

The chain recombines TRBV27 with TRBJ2-7; 10 bases map to TRBD2. V was pared by 4 bases and J by 0 bases, with 0 bases of the junction left unmatched. The CDR3 spans 14 residues. Germline CDR1 is MNHEY and CDR2 is SMNVEV (reference sequence). Here the CDR3 DNA reads TGTGCCAGCAGTTCTAGCGGGGGCTCCTACGAGCAGTACTTC. It translates to CASSSSGGSYEQYF.

The rearrangement uses TRBV6-5 and TRBJ2-1; 9 nucleotides align to TRBD1. V shed 5 bases and J 7 bases; nucleotides not matched to a gene: 9. The V gene's germline CDR1 is MNHEY and CDR2 SVGAGI. The CDR3 runs 15 residues. CDR3 DNA sequence: TGTGCCAGCAGTCCACGGCTGACAGGGGGAAATGAGCAGTTCTTC. This translates into CASSPRLTGGNEQFF.

V gene TRBV5-1 combines with J gene TRBJ2-2, with 8 bases that match TRBD1. The junction had 6 bases not matched to a gene; V was cut back by 7 bases and J by 1 base. The CDR3 consists of 15 residues. In germline, CDR1 is SGHRS, CDR2 YFSETQ. The CDR3 coding sequence is TGCGCCAGCGGGACAGGACTGGTGAACACCGGGGAGCTGTTTTTT. It specifies CASGTGLVNTGELFF.

The chain recombines TRBV3-1 (or the pseudogene TRBV3-2) with TRBJ1-4; tentative D call: TRBD1 (5 bases). The CDR3 contains 12 residues. V was cut by 3 bases and J by 13 bases, with 12 bases left in between. Germline V gives CDR1 LGHDT, CDR2 YNNKEL (reference sequence). CDR3 bases: TGTGCCAGCAGCCAGGCCCCCGGGGGACTGTTTTTT. This gives the protein CASSQAPGGLFF.

This chain links TRBV18 with TRBJ1-3; TRBD1 agrees at 7 bases. CDR1 is KGHSH, CDR2 LQKENI, per germline. CDR3 size: 16 residues. V gave up 3 bases and J gave up 4 bases; unmatched junction bases: 9. The CDR3 is CASSPQPGQRGNTIYF. The CDR3 DNA follows: TGTGCCAGCTCACCTCAACCGGGACAGAGAGGAAACACCATATATTTT.